The present T cell receptor (beta chain) was sequenced within a study of blood T cell repertoires in COVID-19. Study context: Sources were T cells, B-cell-depleted T cells, or PBMCs; the material itself was cDNA or gDNA.

Clones were read by immunoSEQ multiplex PCR, and TCRdb kept only the in-frame ones, dropping some. The table lists 280,000 or so clones, about nine tenths of them singletons. Living in 25 or so US areas, the participants were between about 18 and 95 years of age. In assigning cohorts, the study relied on participant-reported clinical history. Up to 2 weeks before entering the study, exposed participants had met a COVID-19 case. Germline-derived CDR1 and CDR2 are MNHEY and SMNVEV (reference sequence). Trimming took off 3 bases at V and 0 bases at J, with 6 bases between the two ends. The CDR3 covers 14 residues.

The material sequenced was PBMCs or T cells enriched from blood (not recorded which). This receptor was obtained from a woman aged 45-65 years who had been exposed to COVID-19. This chain uses TRBV27 with TRBJ2-1; the D is unclear. Here the CDR3 DNA reads TGTGCCAGCAGTTTTTTCAACTCCTACAATGAGCAGTTCTTC. It yields the protein CASSFFNSYNEQFF.